This entry lists 16 T cell receptor beta chains sequenced from one sample in a study of molecular identifiers for immune sequencing clone quantification. TCRdb recomputed calls from the PCR reads with MiXCR, one row per CDR3 protein. The top ten clones hold roughly 0.79% of a sample with about 500,000 distinct CDR3 sequences, about 25% of them seen once. Sequenced sample: naive CD8+ T cells from blood, with Jurkat cell RNA spiked in. Subset given: FACS-sorted CD8+CD4-CCR7+CD45RA+ naive T cells. The receptors come from a human donor in good health. Some libraries in this study had Jurkat cell RNA spiked in.

This clonotype was seen repeatedly, ten times or more. The chain couples TRBV28 to TRBJ2-5, with D perhaps matching TRBD1 (5 bases). The CDR3 is 13 residues long. The V gene's germline CDR1 is MDHEN and CDR2 SYDVKM. V was cut by 2 bases and J by 3 bases, with 7 bases left in between. CDR3 DNA sequence: TGTGCCAGCAGTTTAATGACAGAAGAGACCCAGTACTTC. This encodes CASSLMTEETQYF. The full variable domain, with the rest looked up from reference TRBV28 and TRBJ2-5, is DVKVTQSSRYLVKRTGEKVFLECVQDMDHENMFWYRQDPGLGLRLIYFSYDVKMKEKGDIPEGYSVSREKKERFSLILESASTNQTSMYLCASSLMTEETQYFGPGTRLLVL.

The rearrangement links TRBV27 to TRBJ2-3, with a weak D call TRBD2 (5 bases). Germline lookup yields CDR1 MNHEY and CDR2 SMNVEV (reference sequence). This CDR3 comprises 14 residues. Trimming cost V 3 bases and J 1 base, with 8 bases left between them. The CDR3 DNA reads TGTGCCAGCAGTTTTTATAGCGGCACAGATACGCAGTATTTT. This encodes CASSFYSGTDTQYF.

This clonotype has a handful of counts. J is TRBJ2-1 and V is TRBV2; D is undetermined. The CDR3 covers 14 residues. The V gene's germline CDR1 is SNHLY and CDR2 FYNNEI. Trimming took 2 bases from V and 3 from J, leaving 8 bases between them. CDR3 coding DNA: TGTGCCAGCAGTGAACGCCAGGACTACAATGAGCAGTTCTTC. Protein product: CASSERQDYNEQFF.

A few counts support this clonotype. This sequence joins TRBV12-3 or TRBV12-4 and TRBJ2-3; 13 positions agree with TRBD2. The CDR3 runs to 20 residues. J was trimmed by 5 bases and V by 2 bases; bases with no gene match: 16. The CDR3 region is CASSLILIGETSGRGDTQYF. DNA of the CDR3: TGTGCCAGCAGTTTAATACTCATAGGGGAAACTAGCGGGAGGGGAGATACGCAGTATTTT.

The V call is TRBV9, the J call TRBJ1-1; D unresolved. Deletions cut 2 bases from V and 0 bases from J, with 11 bases between. The germline CDR1 and CDR2 sequences are SGDLS and YYNGEE. The CDR3 extends over 15 amino acids. The CDR3 reads CASSVGWVMNTEAFF. The DNA for the CDR3 is TGTGCCAGCAGCGTGGGGTGGGTTATGAACACTGAAGCTTTCTTT.

This clonotype was counted many times. The chain is built from TRBV7-9 and TRBJ1-4; D gene ambiguous. Trimming left V 3 bases short and J 8 bases short, with 10 bases between. Germline lookup yields CDR1 SEHNR and CDR2 FQNEAQ (reference sequence). CDR3 length equals 13 residues. DNA of the CDR3: TGTGCCAGCAGCTTTATGAACCGAGAAAAACTGTTTTTT. Translated: CASSFMNREKLFF.

This clonotype occurred a few times. The V call is TRBV7-2, the J call TRBJ2-5; 9 bases are a match to TRBD1. V dropped 5 bases and J dropped 5; count of bases not matched to a gene: 9. From germline, CDR1 is SGHTA and CDR2 FQGNSA. This CDR3 spans 15 amino acids. CDR3 bases: TGTGCCAGCAGCGCGCCACAGGGGGCATGGGAGACCCAGTACTTC. It encodes CASSAPQGAWETQYF.

The chain uses TRBV12-3 or TRBV12-4 and TRBJ2-5; TRBD1 matches at 12 bases. This CDR3 comprises 20 residues. The V gene end was trimmed by 5 bases and the J gene end by 2 bases; junction bases not matched to a gene: 18. CDR3 DNA sequence: TGTGCCAGCAGTGCCGCCGGGACAGGGGGCGACCCCACTTCACAAGAGACCCAGTACTTC. Residues: CASSAAGTGGDPTSQETQYF.

Only a few counts were recorded for this clonotype. The chain employs TRBV20-1 and TRBJ2-7, with 7 bases identical to TRBD2. The CDR3 extends over 17 amino acids. V shed 1 base, J shed 4 bases, and the junction held 16 bases outside the gene matches. Per germline, CDR1 DFQATT and CDR2 SNEGSKA (reference sequence). This CDR3 is CSARGTSYLPERYEQYF. In nucleotides, the CDR3 is TGCAGTGCTAGAGGGACTAGTTATCTCCCGGAGCGGTACGAGCAGTACTTC.

V is TRBV20-1 and J is TRBJ2-7; 7 bases align to TRBD1. Trimming cost V 6 bases and J 4 bases; bases outside gene matches: 15. This CDR3 spans 15 amino acids. Germline CDR1 and CDR2: DFQATT and SNEGSKA (reference sequence). CDR3 nucleotide sequence: TGCAGTGCCTCCCTGCCCCCCACACAGGGGTACGAGCAGTACTTC. Its translation: CSASLPPTQGYEQYF.

The rearrangement links TRBV7-8 to TRBJ1-5; TRBD1 agrees at 8 bases. Trimming removed 4 bases from V and 1 base from J; junction bases left unmatched: 6. The CDR3 is made up of 16 amino acids. The V gene's germline CDR1 is SGHVS and CDR2 FQNEAQ. The CDR3 protein is CASSWDQGASNQPQHF. CDR3 nucleotide sequence: TGTGCCAGCAGCTGGGACCAGGGGGCGAGCAATCAGCCCCAGCATTTT. Full variable domain (rest looked up from reference TRBV7-8 and TRBJ1-5): GAGVSQSPRYKVAKRGQDVALRCDPISGHVSLFWYQQALGQGPEFLTYFQNEAQLDKSGLPSDRFFAERPEGSVSTLKIQRTQQEDSAVYLCASSWDQGASNQPQHFGDGTRLSIL.

The sample holds a few counts of this clonotype. The V gene is TRBV7-9, the J gene TRBJ1-2; D gene unclear. The germline CDR1 and CDR2 sequences are SEHNR and FQNEAQ (reference sequence). The V end was cut by 4 bases, the J end by 5 bases, with 17 bases between. This CDR3 is 15 amino acids long. The CDR3 here is CASSSVRGGPYGYTF. CDR3 bases: TGTGCCAGCAGCTCCGTGCGAGGTGGGCCGTATGGCTACACCTTC.

The table lists this clonotype with many counts. The V and J genes are TRBV29-1 and TRBJ2-3, with 7 positions matching TRBD2. Germline assignment: CDR1 SQVTM and CDR2 ANQGSEA. CDR3 length: 16 amino acids. V lost 0 bases, J lost 0 bases, and 6 bases stayed unmatched. The DNA of the CDR3 is TGCAGCGTTGAAGATGGGACGGGAGGTAGCACAGATACGCAGTATTTT. Its translation: CSVEDGTGGSTDTQYF.

This clonotype came up many times. The chain combines TRBV7-9 with TRBJ2-5, with 12 nucleotides matching TRBD2. The CDR3 is made up of 15 amino acids. Trimming at V came to 4 bases and at J to 5 bases, leaving 5 bases not matched to a gene. The germline CDR1 and CDR2 sequences are SEHNR and FQNEAQ (reference sequence). CDR3 sequence: CASSSLAGGPETQYF. For the CDR3, the DNA is TGTGCCAGCAGCTCTCTAGCGGGGGGGCCGGAGACCCAGTACTTC.

This clonotype came up a few times. The V call is TRBV6-2 or TRBV6-3, the J call TRBJ2-2; TRBD1 matches at 9 bases. CDR1 and CDR2 (germline): MNHEY, SVGEGT. V trimming: 7 bases; J trimming: 1 base; junction bases outside the gene matches: 7. The CDR3 sequence is 16 residues long. DNA for the CDR3: TGTGCCAGCAAACACTGGACAGGGGTGAACACCGGGGAGCTGTTTTTT. Encoded protein: CASKHWTGVNTGELFF.

The chain uses TRBV27 and TRBJ1-1; the D is unclear. Germline values: CDR1 MNHEY, CDR2 SMNVEV (reference sequence). This CDR3 is built from 15 residues. V lost 2 bases to trimming and J lost 0 bases, with 10 bases between them. CDR3 residues: CASSLNAYMNTEAFF. The CDR3 DNA follows: TGTGCCAGCAGTTTAAATGCCTATATGAACACTGAAGCTTTCTTT.